The 13 T cell receptor beta chains in this list originate from one sample, sequenced in a study of cytomegalovirus exposure and HLA in healthy donors. PCR primers comprised 60 Vbeta and 13 Jbeta primers. Produced via immunoSEQ multiplex PCR; TCRdb's table is partial and in-frame only. In the table there are 55,000 to 70,000 clones, about 84% of which are singletons. The specimen was PBMCs. The receptors derive from a male donor in good health and CMV-seronegative.

The CDR3 nucleotides read TGTGCCAGCAGCGTAGGACAGGATAACACTGAAGCTTTCTTT. It encodes CASSVGQDNTEAFF. J is TRBJ1-1 and V is TRBV9; weak D call: TRBD1 (6 bases). The germline CDR1 and CDR2 sequences are SGDLS and YYNGEE. Trimming removed 0 bases at V and 2 bases at J, with 8 bases between. The CDR3 length is 14 residues.

The chain couples TRBV5-5 to TRBJ1-1, with D hard to call. Per the germline V gene, CDR1 is SGHKS and CDR2 is YYEKEE (reference sequence). Trimming cost V 2 bases and J 3 bases, with 11 bases left between them. CDR3 length equals 14 residues. The DNA for the CDR3 is TGTGCCAGCAGCTTCCCTAACCCTGACACTGAAGCTTTCTTT. Amino acids: CASSFPNPDTEAFF.

By frequency in the sample, this clone is medium-sized (0.01 to 0.1%). The rearrangement uses TRBV7-6 and TRBJ2-1; 14 nucleotides line up with TRBD2. CDR1 and CDR2 (germline): SGHVS, FNYEAQ. Trimming took 5 bases from V and 3 from J; bases not matched to a gene: 6. The CDR3 runs 17 residues. The CDR3 DNA sequence: TGTGCCAGCAGCCTGACTAGCGGGGGGGAAAACTACAATGAGCAGTTCTTC. This encodes CASSLTSGGENYNEQFF.

The chain links TRBV29-1 to TRBJ1-2, with TRBD1 identical over 7 bases. V shed 5 bases, J shed 8 bases, and the junction held 5 bases outside the gene matches. Germline V lookup: CDR1 SQVTM, CDR2 ANQGSEA. The CDR3 loop spans 11 amino acids. The chain's CDR3 is CSVLTGEGYTF. CDR3 DNA: TGCAGCGTTCTTACAGGGGAAGGCTACACCTTC.

The genes are TRBV6-1 and TRBJ1-5; TRBD1 agrees at 11 bases. Germline V gene lookup returns CDR1 MNHNS and CDR2 SASEGT. The CDR3 runs to 17 residues. Losses at the gene ends were 4 bases for V and 0 bases for J; bases not matched to a gene: 5. The CDR3 DNA follows: TGTGCCAGCAGTGCCTGGACAGGGGGCTATAGCAATCAGCCCCAGCATTTT. Its translation: CASSAWTGGYSNQPQHF.

The genes are TRBV10-3 and TRBJ2-3, with 7 bases matching TRBD2. Germline V gene sequence: CDR1 ENHRY, CDR2 SYGVKD. With V trimmed by 7 bases and J by 1 base, 11 bases remained unmatched. The CDR3 runs 16 residues. As DNA, the CDR3 is TGTGCCATCAAAGGGCGCGGGGGACCGGGCACAGATACGCAGTATTTT. This translates into CAIKGRGGPGTDTQYF.

Note on this clone: A clone one base away is much larger, so this may be a read error. Other DNA sequences in this specimen translate into the identical CDR3. V is TRBV5-4 and J is TRBJ1-1, with TRBD1 identical over 9 bases. This CDR3 contains 14 residues. Per the germline V gene, CDR1 is SGHNT and CDR2 is YYREEE (reference sequence). V lost 2 bases, J lost 5 bases, and 4 bases stayed unmatched. CDR3 nucleotide sequence: TGTGCCAGCAGCTTACAGGGGGCGCGAACTGAAGCTTTCTTT. It translates to CASSLQGARTEAFF.

This chain joins TRBV7-9 and TRBJ2-5, with D perhaps matching TRBD1 (6 bases). The DNA end is more similar to TRBJ2-7, so the J call may be wrong. The germline gives CDR1 SEHNR, CDR2 FQNEAQ (reference sequence). This CDR3 spans 14 amino acids. In nucleotides, the CDR3 is TGTGCCAGCAGCCTCGGACAGAGCAGCTACGAGCAGTACTTC. Amino acid sequence: CASSLGQSSYEQYF.

J is TRBJ1-1 and V is TRBV7-6; the match to TRBD1 covers 8 bases. The germline gives CDR1 SGHVS, CDR2 FNYEAQ. The CDR3 runs 14 residues. The V and J ends lost 0 bases and 5 bases, in that order; junction bases with no gene match: 2. CDR3 sequence: CASSLADRATEAFF. The CDR3 nucleotides read TGTGCCAGCAGCTTAGCGGACAGGGCAACTGAAGCTTTCTTT.

J is TRBJ2-7 and V is TRBV5-4; TRBD2 aligns across 9 bases. V was clipped by 4 bases and J by 4 bases; unmatched bases: 9. This CDR3 has 15 amino acids. The germline V gene has CDR1 SGHNT and CDR2 YYREEE (reference sequence). The CDR3 loop reads CASSPKRGASYEQYF. The CDR3 nucleotides are TGTGCCAGCAGCCCGAAGCGGGGGGCTTCGTACGAGCAGTACTTC.

This clone was found once. This chain joins TRBV28 and TRBJ2-3, with D maybe TRBD2 (6 bases). Germline V gene data show CDR1 as MDHEN and CDR2 as SYDVKM. V shed 6 bases and J shed 3 bases, with 16 bases lying between them. The CDR3 covers 15 residues. As DNA, the CDR3 is TGTGCCAGCAGCCCACATCGGCGGGGTACAGATACGCAGTATTTT. Translating gives CASSPHRRGTDTQYF.

The chain is built from TRBV4-2 and TRBJ1-4, with D uncertain. The CDR3 has 16 residues. Germline V lookup: CDR1 LGHNA, CDR2 YNFKEQ. V was cut by 1 base and J by 9 bases, with 18 bases left in between. This chain's CDR3 is CASSQALETLSKKLFF. In DNA, the CDR3 is TGTGCCAGCAGCCAAGCCCTCGAGACATTGTCGAAAAAACTGTTTTTT.

The rearrangement joins TRBV30 to TRBJ2-7; the match to TRBD1 covers 10 bases. Germline V CDR1 and CDR2: GTSNPN, SVGIG (reference sequence). The CDR3 totals 13 residues. V shed 7 bases and J 3 bases; nucleotides not matched to a gene: 6. In nucleotides, the CDR3 is TGTGCCTTGACAGGGGGCGCAGACTACGAGCAGTACTTC. Residues: CALTGGADYEQYF.